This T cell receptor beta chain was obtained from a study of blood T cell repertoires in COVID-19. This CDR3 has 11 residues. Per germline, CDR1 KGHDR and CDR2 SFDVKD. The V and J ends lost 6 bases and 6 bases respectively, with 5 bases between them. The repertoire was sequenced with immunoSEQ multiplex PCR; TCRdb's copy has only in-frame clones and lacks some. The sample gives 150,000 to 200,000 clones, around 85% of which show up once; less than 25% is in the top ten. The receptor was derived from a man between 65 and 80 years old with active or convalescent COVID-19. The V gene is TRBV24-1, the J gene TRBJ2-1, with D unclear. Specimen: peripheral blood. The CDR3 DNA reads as TGTGCCACCAGTTTCGTCAATGAGCAGTTCTTC. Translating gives CATSFVNEQFF.